The 21 T cell receptor beta chains below come from one sample, sequenced in a study of OX40 agonist ivuxolimab in advanced cancers. Data came from immunoSEQ multiplex PCR; TCRdb stores just in-frame clones and leaves some out. The repertoire has just over 70,000 clones, about four fifths of them found once; the top ten carry roughly 0.85%. The specimen comprised CD4+ or CD8+ T cells sorted from blood, sampled in a trial of the OX40 agonist ivuxolimab. The source is an adult with an advanced solid tumor such as melanoma, head and neck, liver or kidney cancer.

The chain couples TRBV7-2 to TRBJ2-5; 7 bases match TRBD2. The germline V gene encodes CDR1 SGHTA and CDR2 FQGNSA. V gave up 5 bases and J gave up 6 bases; unmatched junction bases: 6. The CDR3 totals 13 residues. This chain's CDR3 is CASSLGGWKTQYF. The CDR3, as DNA: TGTGCCAGCAGCCTCGGGGGGTGGAAGACCCAGTACTTC.

This clone came up once. V is TRBV28 and J is TRBJ2-7; D unclear. This CDR3 contains 14 residues. The V end was cut by 3 bases, the J end by 2 bases, with 11 bases between. CDR1 is MDHEN and CDR2 is SYDVKM in the germline V gene. CDR3 DNA: TGTGCCAGCAGTTTTACGGCAGATACCTACGAGCAGTACTTC. This sequence encodes CASSFTADTYEQYF.

This rearrangement joins TRBV9 to TRBJ2-3, with TRBD2 identical over 8 bases. The CDR3 loop spans 17 amino acids. Trimming cost V 0 bases and J 5 bases; bases outside gene matches: 11. From germline, CDR1 is SGDLS and CDR2 YYNGEE. CDR3 nucleotides: TGTGCCAGCAGCGTAGCTTTGGGGCGGGGGGCCCAAGATACGCAGTATTTT. Protein sequence: CASSVALGRGAQDTQYF. Variable domain in full (rest from reference TRBV9 and TRBJ2-3): DSGVTQTPKHLITATGQRVTLRCSPRSGDLSVYWYQQSLDQGLQFLIQYYNGEERAKGNILERFSAQQFPDLHSELNLSSLELGDSALYFCASSVALGRGAQDTQYFGPGTRLTVL.

This rearrangement joins TRBV18 to TRBJ1-3, with a tentative D call TRBD1 (5 bases). This CDR3 comprises 13 residues. The V end lost 8 bases, the J end lost 9 bases, and 17 bases lay between the germline ends. Germline CDR1 is KGHSH and CDR2 is LQKENI. CDR3 coding DNA: TGTGCCAGCACGACGAACAACGGGGGCACCATATATTTT. Amino acid sequence: CASTTNNGGTIYF.

This chain connects TRBV11-2 to TRBJ2-1; 11 bases line up with TRBD2. The CDR3 spans 18 residues. Germline V gives CDR1 SGHAT, CDR2 FQNNGV. Trimming at V came to 4 bases and at J to 7 bases, leaving 15 bases not matched to a gene. The CDR3 DNA reads as TGTGCCAGCAGCTCAAGGGGCTTTAGCGGGGGGGCCTTGAATGAGCAGTTCTTC. It translates to CASSSRGFSGGALNEQFF.

V and J are TRBV5-5 and TRBJ2-7; D ambiguous. Trimming cost V 0 bases and J 1 base, with 17 bases left between them. Germline V gene lookup returns CDR1 SGHKS and CDR2 YYEKEE (reference sequence). The CDR3 is 17 amino acids. In DNA form, the CDR3 reads TGTGCCAGCAGCTTGGCCTGGAGCGAGGCGGCTTCCTACGAGCAGTACTTC. As protein: CASSLAWSEAASYEQYF.

The chain combines TRBV6-5 with TRBJ2-4; weak D call: TRBD1 (6 bases). Germline V CDR1 and CDR2: MNHEY, SVGAGI. The length of the CDR3 is 12 residues. In DNA form, the CDR3 reads TGTGGCGGTACAGGGTTCCTAAACATTCAGTACTTC. Translating gives CGGTGFLNIQYF.

This clone showed up just a few times. The chain has TRBV9 and TRBJ1-6, with D unclear. V was trimmed by 0 bases and J by 8 bases, leaving 18 bases between them. Germline values: CDR1 SGDLS, CDR2 YYNGEE. The CDR3 totals 17 residues. In DNA, the CDR3 is TGTGCCAGCAGCGTAGGATTTAGAACTATCGAGGATTCACCCCTCCACTTT. It specifies CASSVGFRTIEDSPLHF. Combining the CDR3 with reference TRBV9 and TRBJ1-6 gives the whole variable domain DSGVTQTPKHLITATGQRVTLRCSPRSGDLSVYWYQQSLDQGLQFLIQYYNGEERAKGNILERFSAQQFPDLHSELNLSSLELGDSALYFCASSVGFRTIEDSPLHFGNGTRLTVT.

This clone was seen a few times. The rearrangement uses TRBV5-5 and TRBJ1-1, with D tentatively TRBD1 (5 bases). CDR3 length equals 13 residues. Germline loops: CDR1 SGHKS, CDR2 YYEKEE (reference sequence). V was cut by 0 bases and J by 4 bases, with 7 bases left in between. In nucleotides, the CDR3 is TGTGCCAGCAGCTTGGGTACAGGCACTGAAGCTTTCTTT. Encoded protein: CASSLGTGTEAFF.

V usage is TRBV5-1 and J usage is TRBJ2-7; D might be TRBD1 (6 bases). The CDR3 runs 17 residues. V lost 5 bases to trimming and J lost 2 bases, with 23 bases between them. Germline V CDR1 and CDR2: SGHRS, YFSETQ. CDR3 sequence (DNA): TGCGCCAGCAGTCCCGTGGTGATTCAGGGGCACGCCTACGAGCAGTACTTC. Amino acid sequence: CASSPVVIQGHAYEQYF.

The CDR3 here is CASSISVDTYEQYF. DNA of the CDR3: TGTGCCAGTAGTATTTCGGTAGATACCTACGAGCAGTACTTC. V gene TRBV19 combines with J gene TRBJ2-7; D is unclear. Between the trimmed V and J ends, which lost 3 bases and 2 bases, there was a span of 11 bases. The CDR3 has 14 amino acids. The V gene's germline CDR1 is LNHDA and CDR2 SQIVND (reference sequence).

By share, this clone counts as medium-sized. In nucleotides, the CDR3 is TGTGCCAGCAAATTCTCCAATCAGCCCCAGCATTTT. Its translation: CASKFSNQPQHF. This sequence joins TRBV28 and TRBJ1-5; D is ambiguous. CDR3 size: 12 residues. Per germline, CDR1 MDHEN and CDR2 SYDVKM. Trimming cost V 7 bases and J 3 bases, with 7 bases left between them.

A word on this clone: Distinct nucleotide sequences in the sample also encode this CDR3. The V gene is TRBV18, the J gene TRBJ1-1; D possibly corresponds to TRBD1 (6 bases). V lost 4 bases and J lost 1, with 10 bases in between. There are 14 residues in the CDR3. The V gene's germline CDR1 is KGHSH and CDR2 LQKENI. The CDR3 sequence: CASSQGGRNTEAFF. CDR3 nucleotides: TGTGCCAGCTCACAGGGGGGGCGGAACACTGAAGCTTTCTTT.

This clone was seen more than once but under ten times. The gene calls are TRBV4-2 and TRBJ2-2; 9 nucleotides agree with TRBD2. With V trimmed by 3 bases and J by 6 bases, 2 bases remained unmatched. The CDR3 extends over 14 amino acids. Germline V CDR1 and CDR2: LGHNA, YNFKEQ. The CDR3 spells CASSQASGAGELFF. The DNA for the CDR3 is TGTGCCAGCAGCCAGGCTAGCGGGGCCGGGGAGCTGTTTTTT.

V usage is TRBV11-3 and J usage is TRBJ2-7; TRBD2 matches 13 bases. The CDR3 spans 15 residues. The V gene's germline CDR1 is SGHNT and CDR2 YENEEA. J lost 3 bases, V lost 4 bases, and 3 bases had no gene match. CDR3 bases: TGTGCCAGCAGCTCCGGACTAGCGGGAGTCTACGAGCAGTACTTC. Translation gives CASSSGLAGVYEQYF.

J is TRBJ1-5 and V is TRBV19, with D tentatively TRBD1 (6 bases). This CDR3 has 15 residues. Between the trimmed V and J ends, which lost 1 base and 2 bases, there was a span of 9 bases. Germline V gene data show CDR1 as LNHDA and CDR2 as SQIVND (reference sequence). DNA of the CDR3: TGTGCCAGTAGTATAGGGGACACCCGCAATCAGCCCCAGCATTTT. It encodes CASSIGDTRNQPQHF. Looking up the rest from reference TRBV19 and TRBJ1-5 gives the full variable domain: DGGITQSPKYLFRKEGQNVTLSCEQNLNHDAMYWYRQDPGQGLRLIYYSQIVNDFQKGDIAEGYSVSREKKESFPLTVTSAQKNPTAFYLCASSIGDTRNQPQHFGDGTRLSIL.

CDR3 nucleotide sequence: TGTGCCAGTAGGAGAGGGGACCTGGGCTACACCTTC. The encoded protein is CASRRGDLGYTF. V is TRBV19 and J is TRBJ1-2; perhaps TRBD1 as D (5 bases). Germline V gene sequence: CDR1 LNHDA, CDR2 SQIVND (reference sequence). There are 12 residues in the CDR3. Trimming took off 6 bases at V and 8 bases at J, with 13 bases between the two ends. The whole variable domain, filled in from reference TRBV19 and TRBJ1-2, reads DGGITQSPKYLFRKEGQNVTLSCEQNLNHDAMYWYRQDPGQGLRLIYYSQIVNDFQKGDIAEGYSVSREKKESFPLTVTSAQKNPTAFYLCASRRGDLGYTFGSGTRLTVV.

The chain links TRBV11-2 to TRBJ1-6; 7 bases map to TRBD1. The germline V gene has CDR1 SGHAT and CDR2 FQNNGV. Losses at the gene ends were 5 bases for V and 10 bases for J; bases not matched to a gene: 5. The CDR3 covers 13 residues. The CDR3 region is CASSQDRASPLHF. CDR3 bases: TGTGCCAGCAGCCAAGACAGGGCCTCACCCCTCCACTTT.

This clone was recorded a few times. The chain has TRBV6-4 and TRBJ1-2; TRBD1 agrees at 7 bases. The CDR3 is 15 amino acids. The V and J ends lost 6 bases and 2 bases, in that order; junction bases with no gene match: 9. Germline lookup yields CDR1 MRHNA and CDR2 SNTAGT. The CDR3 bases are TGTGCCAGCAGGGACGACGCACAGGGGAACTATGGCTACACCTTC. Translated: CASRDDAQGNYGYTF.

This clone was detected a few times. The J gene is TRBJ1-1, the V gene TRBV4-1, with a tentative D call TRBD1 (5 bases). The CDR3 spans 14 residues. The ends were cut back, 0 bases at V and 4 bases at J, with 9 bases in the middle. Germline CDR1 MGHRA, CDR2 YSYEKL. The CDR3 sequence: CASSQDRQRTEAFF. The CDR3 DNA follows: TGCGCCAGCAGCCAAGATAGACAGCGCACTGAAGCTTTCTTT.

This rearrangement joins TRBV5-5 to TRBJ2-2; D might be TRBD1 (6 bases). CDR1 SGHKS and CDR2 YYEKEE come from the germline V gene (reference sequence). The CDR3 contains 16 residues. V gave up 3 bases and J gave up 4 bases, with 16 bases separating them. In DNA, the CDR3 is TGTGCCAGCAGCTCAGATAGGACAGTAGGCACCGGGGAGCTGTTTTTT. Protein product: CASSSDRTVGTGELFF.